Sequencing of this TCR beta chain was carried out in a study of long-term antiretroviral therapy in people with HIV. About the study: The oldest specimens predate the 2015 immediate-ART recommendation by about a decade. Study-level points and caveats: Clonotypes expanded prior to ART showed repertoire dominance at all sampled time points.

The V end was cut by 0 bases, the J end by 6 bases, with 10 bases between. The germline gives CDR1 SGDLS, CDR2 YYNGEE. The CDR3 is 13 residues long. This clone has just one count. The antigen is unknown. Run at survey level, the immunoSEQ assay was version v3.0. Assay used: immunoSEQ multiplex PCR; TCRdb lists only in-frame clones, some missing. The sample yields about 21,000 clones, approximately 81% seen once. This chain uses TRBV9 with TRBJ2-7; D unresolved. Here the sequenced sample was unsorted PBMCs, taken at the start of antiretroviral therapy. The TCR sequence derives from a man over 45 with HIV. CDR3 nucleotide sequence: TGTGCCAGCAGCGTAGTACCCAGAGGCGAGCAGTACTTC. This codes for CASSVVPRGEQYF.